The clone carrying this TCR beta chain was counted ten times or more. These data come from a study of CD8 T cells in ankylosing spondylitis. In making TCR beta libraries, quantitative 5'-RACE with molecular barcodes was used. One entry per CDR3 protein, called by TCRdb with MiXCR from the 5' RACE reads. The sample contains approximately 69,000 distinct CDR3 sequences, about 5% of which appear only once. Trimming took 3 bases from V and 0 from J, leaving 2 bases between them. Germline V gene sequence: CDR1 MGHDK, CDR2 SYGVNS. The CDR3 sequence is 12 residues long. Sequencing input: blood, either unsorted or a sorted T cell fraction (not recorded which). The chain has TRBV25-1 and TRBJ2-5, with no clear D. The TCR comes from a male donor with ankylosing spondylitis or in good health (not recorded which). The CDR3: CASSDYQETQYF. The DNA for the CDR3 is TGTGCCAGCAGTGATTACCAAGAGACCCAGTACTTC.